This TCR beta chain appears in the sequencing data of a study of CD8 T cells in ankylosing spondylitis. Whole-study results and caveats: Disease-linked clones were found to be CD8+ and relatively rare in peripheral blood. Seemingly characteristic of ankylosing spondylitis blood was a TCR beta motif consisting of roughly 8 highly homologous variants. Disease-associated clones were reportedly significantly overrepresented in matched ankylosing spondylitis synovial fluid.

Per the germline V gene, CDR1 is SEHNR and CDR2 is FQNEAQ (reference sequence). The CDR3 has 11 amino acids. V was pared by 4 bases and J by 12 bases, with 10 bases between. Libraries of TCR beta came from quantitative 5'-RACE with molecular barcodes. A single record per CDR3 protein comes from TCRdb applying MiXCR to the 5' RACE reads. The sample includes about 220,000 distinct CDR3 sequences, about 16% of them seen just once. This clonotype has more than one count but fewer than ten. The antigen remains undetermined. Input material: blood, either unsorted or a sorted T cell fraction (not recorded which). This TCR came from a male donor with ankylosing spondylitis. This chain connects TRBV7-9 to TRBJ2-1; D remains ambiguous. In DNA, the CDR3 is TGTGCCAGCAGCTCTACCGGACGGCAGTTCTTC. Its translation: CASSSTGRQFF.